The following is a T cell receptor (beta chain) sequence with its context. The data originate from a study of blood T cell repertoires in COVID-19. In the study overall: Spain, Italy and the United States supplied samples that represented acute and convalescent COVID-19. Sources were T cells, B-cell-depleted T cells, or PBMCs; the material itself was cDNA or gDNA.

Authors' methods: Reference gene primers were amplified, and this amplification served to estimate nucleated cell counts. The repertoire was sequenced with immunoSEQ multiplex PCR; TCRdb's copy has only in-frame clones and lacks some. V and J calls plus clone size are reproduced from that table; the DNA served to infer D and trimming. The sample contains tens of thousands of clones, around 88% of which appear only once. Germline assignment: CDR1 LNHNV and CDR2 YYDKDF (reference sequence). The trim removed 2 bases at V and 6 bases at J, leaving 6 bases unmatched. This CDR3 region has 16 residues. Sequenced material: peripheral blood. The chain joins TRBV15 to TRBJ2-3; 12 positions match TRBD1. This TCR was sampled from a man aged 60 to 69 with acute or convalescent COVID-19. This chain's CDR3 is CATSRPPGQGADTQYF. As DNA, the CDR3 is TGTGCCACCAGCAGACCCCCGGGACAGGGGGCTGATACGCAGTATTTT.